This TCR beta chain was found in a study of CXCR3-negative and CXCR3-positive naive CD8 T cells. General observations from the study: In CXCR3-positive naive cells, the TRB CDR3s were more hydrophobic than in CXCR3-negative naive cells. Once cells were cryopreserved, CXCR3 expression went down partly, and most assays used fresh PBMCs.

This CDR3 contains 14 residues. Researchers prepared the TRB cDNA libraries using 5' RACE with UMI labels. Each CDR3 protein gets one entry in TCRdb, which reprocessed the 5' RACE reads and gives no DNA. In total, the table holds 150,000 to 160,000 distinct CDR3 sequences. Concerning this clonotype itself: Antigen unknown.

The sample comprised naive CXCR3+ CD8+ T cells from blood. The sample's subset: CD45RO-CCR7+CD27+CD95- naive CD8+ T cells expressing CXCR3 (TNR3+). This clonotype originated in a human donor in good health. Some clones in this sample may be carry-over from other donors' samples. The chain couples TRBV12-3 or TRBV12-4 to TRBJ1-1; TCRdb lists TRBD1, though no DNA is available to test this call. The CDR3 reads CASSFQGMNTEAFF.